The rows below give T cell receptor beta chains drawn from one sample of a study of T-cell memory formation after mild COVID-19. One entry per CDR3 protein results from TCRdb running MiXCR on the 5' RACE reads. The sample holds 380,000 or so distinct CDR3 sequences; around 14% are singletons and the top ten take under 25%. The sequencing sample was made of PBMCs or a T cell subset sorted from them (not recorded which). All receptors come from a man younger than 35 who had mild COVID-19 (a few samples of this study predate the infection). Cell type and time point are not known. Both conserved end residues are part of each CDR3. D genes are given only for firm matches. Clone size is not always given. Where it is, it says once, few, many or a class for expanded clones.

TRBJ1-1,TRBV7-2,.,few,TGTGCCAGCAGCCCGTATAGGAGAACTGAAGCTTTCTTT,CASSPYRRTEAFF
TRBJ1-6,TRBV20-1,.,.,TGCAGTGCTCATCCGAGAGCCGCCGACTCACCCCTCCACTTT,CSAHPRAADSPLHF
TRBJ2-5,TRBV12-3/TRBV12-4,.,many,TGTGCCAGCACTCCAGACGCCGGGAGCCAAGAGACCCAGTACTTC,CASTPDAGSQETQYF
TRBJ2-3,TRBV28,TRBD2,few,TGTGCCAGCAGTTCCATAGCGGGGGGCACAGATACGCAGTATTTT,CASSSIAGGTDTQYF
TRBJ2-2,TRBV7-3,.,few,TGTGCCAGCAGCTTAGGGCAGCCCACCGGGGAGCTGTTTTTT,CASSLGQPTGELFF
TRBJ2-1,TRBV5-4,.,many,TGTGCCAGCAGCTTGGGTGCAACAGGTATGGCCTTC,CASSLGATGMAF
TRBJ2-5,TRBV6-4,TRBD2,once,TGTGCCCCCGGGCGGGGACTAGCGGGGTCCCAATTGGAGACCCAGTACTTC,CAPGRGLAGSQLETQYF
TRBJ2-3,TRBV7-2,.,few,TGTGCCAGCAGCTTTCCCCTGGGCGGGGCCAGCACAGATACGCAGTATTTT,CASSFPLGGASTDTQYF
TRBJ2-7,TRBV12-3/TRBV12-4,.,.,TGTGCCAGCAGGTCAGAGCGGCAGGGGCTTCGAGAGCAGTACTTC,CASRSERQGLREQYF
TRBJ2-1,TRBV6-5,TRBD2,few,TGTGCCAGCAGGGGACTAGCGGGGGGGACCCCCATCGATGAGCAGTTCTTC,CASRGLAGGTPIDEQFF
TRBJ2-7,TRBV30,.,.,TGTGCCTGGAGTTTCATCCCGGGACAAAACTACGAGCAGTACTTC,CAWSFIPGQNYEQYF
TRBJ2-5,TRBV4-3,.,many,TGCGCCAGCAGCCGACACCGAGGGGAGACCCAGTACTTC,CASSRHRGETQYF
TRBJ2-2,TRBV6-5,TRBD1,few,TGTGCCAGCAGTGCTTCGGGGTCGGGACAGGGCTACGGGGAGCTGTTTTTT,CASSASGSGQGYGELFF
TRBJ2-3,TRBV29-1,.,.,TGCAGCGTTGGAGAAGCAGATACGCAGTATTTT,CSVGEADTQYF
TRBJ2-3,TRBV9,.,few,TGTGCCAGCAGCGGAACTCGAGGGACTCCCAGTAGGACAGATACGCAGTATTTT,CASSGTRGTPSRTDTQYF
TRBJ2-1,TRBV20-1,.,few,TGCAGTGCATCCGATCTAGTGCTTCAGTTCTTC,CSASDLVLQFF
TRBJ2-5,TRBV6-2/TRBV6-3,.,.,TGTGCCAGCAGTTACGGACTTCAAGAGACCCAGTACTTC,CASSYGLQETQYF
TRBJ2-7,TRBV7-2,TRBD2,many,TGTGCCAGCAGCTTTACTAGCGGGGTCTACGAGCAGTACTTC,CASSFTSGVYEQYF
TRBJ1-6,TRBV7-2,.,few,TGTGCCAGCAGCTTTGACAGGCAGGATATAACCCTCCACTTT,CASSFDRQDITLHF
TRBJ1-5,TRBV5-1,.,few,TGCGCCAGCAGACCTGGGACGGAGAATCAGCCCCAGCATTTT,CASRPGTENQPQHF
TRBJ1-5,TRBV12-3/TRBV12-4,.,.,TGTGCCAGCAGTTATTCCCGGAATCAGCCCCAGCATTTT,CASSYSRNQPQHF
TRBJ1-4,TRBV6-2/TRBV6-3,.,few,TGTGCCAGCAGTTATTTCGGGACTCCTAATGAAAAACTGTTTTTT,CASSYFGTPNEKLFF
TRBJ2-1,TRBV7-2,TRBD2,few,TGTGCCAGCAGCTTTAAGGGACTATGGCAGTTCTTC,CASSFKGLWQFF
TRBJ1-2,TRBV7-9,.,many,TGTGCCAGCAGCTTAAACAGCTATGGCTACACCTTC,CASSLNSYGYTF
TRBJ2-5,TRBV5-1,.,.,TGCGCCAGCAGCTTTTTGACCAGCCAAGAGACCCAGTACTTC,CASSFLTSQETQYF
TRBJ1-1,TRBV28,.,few,TGTGCCAGCAGTTCCACGTCCAAGGTCTCGAAAGCTTTCTTT,CASSSTSKVSKAFF
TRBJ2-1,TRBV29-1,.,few,TGCAGCGTTGTTGGGAGGAGCTCCTACAATGAGCAGTTCTTC,CSVVGRSSYNEQFF
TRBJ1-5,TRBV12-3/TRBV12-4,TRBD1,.,TGTGCCAGCAGTTTAGGCGGTGGAAACAGGGGAAATCAGCCCCAGCATTTT,CASSLGGGNRGNQPQHF
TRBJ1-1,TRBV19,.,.,TGTGCCAGTAAGAAGGGGAACACTGAAGCTTTCTTT,CASKKGNTEAFF
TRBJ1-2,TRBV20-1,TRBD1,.,TGCAGTGCTAGAGAAGCGGACAGGGGTGCCAACTATGGCTACACCTTC,CSAREADRGANYGYTF
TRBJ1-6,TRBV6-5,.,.,TGTGCCAGCAGTTACCAAACAGCGCCTAATTCACCCCTCCACTTT,CASSYQTAPNSPLHF
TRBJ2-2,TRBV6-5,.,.,TGTGCCAGCAGTTACGCGAGCCCTTTGGCCGGGGAGCTGTTTTTT,CASSYASPLAGELFF
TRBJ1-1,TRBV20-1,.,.,TGCAGTGCCAGAGTCCGTCGGGCTTTCTTT,CSARVRRAFF
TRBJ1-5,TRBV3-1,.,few,TGTGCCAGCAGCCAACTCGTCAATCAGCCCCAGCATTTT,CASSQLVNQPQHF
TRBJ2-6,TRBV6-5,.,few,TGTGCCAGCAGTTACAGGGGAACTGGGGCCAACGTCCTGACTTTC,CASSYRGTGANVLTF
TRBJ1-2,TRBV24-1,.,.,TGTGCCACCAGTGACCGCGCCAGGGGCTATGGCTACACCTTC,CATSDRARGYGYTF
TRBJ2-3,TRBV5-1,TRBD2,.,TGCGCCAGCAGCGCGGGGGAGCTTGCAGATACGCAGTATTTT,CASSAGELADTQYF
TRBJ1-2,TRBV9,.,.,TGTGCCAGCAGCCCTAACGGGGGTAACTATGGCTACACCTTC,CASSPNGGNYGYTF
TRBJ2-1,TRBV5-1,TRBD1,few,TGCGCCAGCAGCGTGACAGGGGCTGACAATGAGCAGTTCTTC,CASSVTGADNEQFF
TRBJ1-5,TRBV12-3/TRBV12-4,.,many,TGTGCCAGCAGCCCTAGCCCGGCCTCGCCCCAGCATTTT,CASSPSPASPQHF
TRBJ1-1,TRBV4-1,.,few,TGCGCCAGCAGCCAGGGTGGCCGTGGCCGGGGGAGCACTGAAGCTTTCTTT,CASSQGGRGRGSTEAFF
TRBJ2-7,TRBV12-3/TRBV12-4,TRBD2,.,TGTGCCAGCAGTTTTTGGCCGGGGACTAGCGGGGGAAAGGGCGAGCAGTACTTC,CASSFWPGTSGGKGEQYF
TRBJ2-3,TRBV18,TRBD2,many,TGTGCCAGCTCACCACCTATCGGGCTAGCGGGGAGCACAGATACGCAGTATTTT,CASSPPIGLAGSTDTQYF
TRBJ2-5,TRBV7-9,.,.,TGTGCCAGCAGCTTAGCCCAGGGCAGAGAAGAGACCCAGTACTTC,CASSLAQGREETQYF
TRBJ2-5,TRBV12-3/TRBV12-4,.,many,TGTGCCAGCAGTTTGTTGGAGGGGGCTGAGACCCAGTACTTC,CASSLLEGAETQYF
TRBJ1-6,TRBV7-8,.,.,TGTGCCAGCAGCGCCAGAATGGGTCAGACACCCGGGTCACCCCTCCACTTT,CASSARMGQTPGSPLHF
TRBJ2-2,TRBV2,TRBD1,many,TGTGCCAGCAGCAAAGTGGGACAGGCCCCCGGGGAGCTGTTTTTT,CASSKVGQAPGELFF
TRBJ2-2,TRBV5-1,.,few,TGCGCCAGCAGCTTGTTCCGCGGCCTGGGGGAGCTGTTTTTT,CASSLFRGLGELFF
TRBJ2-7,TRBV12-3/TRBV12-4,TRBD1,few,TGTGCCAGCAGTACAGACAGGGGGACCTCCTACGAGCAGTACTTC,CASSTDRGTSYEQYF
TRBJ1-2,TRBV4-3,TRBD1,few,TGCGCCAGCAGCCAAGGTTATGACAGGGGGCGCACCCCCTACACCTTC,CASSQGYDRGRTPYTF
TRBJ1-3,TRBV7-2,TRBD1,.,TGTGCCAGCAGCTTAGCAGGACAGGGTACTGGAAACACCATATATTTT,CASSLAGQGTGNTIYF
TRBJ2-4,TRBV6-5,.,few,TGTGCCAGCAGTTACGCGACAGGCGCCAAAAACATTCAGTACTTC,CASSYATGAKNIQYF
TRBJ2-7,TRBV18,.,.,TGTGCCAGCTCACCGGGATCCCGCAGCAGCACCTACGAGCAGTACTTC,CASSPGSRSSTYEQYF
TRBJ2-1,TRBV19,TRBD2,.,TGTGCCAGTAGTAATCTAGCGGGGGAGTACAATGAGCAGTTCTTC,CASSNLAGEYNEQFF
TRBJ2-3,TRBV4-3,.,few,TGCGCCAGCAGCCAAGACTGGGTCAGGGGAGATACGCAGTATTTT,CASSQDWVRGDTQYF
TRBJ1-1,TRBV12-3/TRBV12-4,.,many,TGTGCCAGCAGCCACCGGGACACCAGTTTTCATACGAACACTGAAGCTTTCTTT,CASSHRDTSFHTNTEAFF
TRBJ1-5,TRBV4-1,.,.,TGCGCCAGCAGCCTTACCAGGGATCCCAGGACGAAGCCCCAGCATTTT,CASSLTRDPRTKPQHF